The rows below give T cell receptor beta chains drawn from one sample of a study of blood T cell repertoires in COVID-19. The protocol was immunoSEQ multiplex PCR, while the TCRdb copy is restricted to in-frame clones and leaves out a portion. The sample records 110,000 to 150,000 clones, about four fifths being singletons. Source material: peripheral blood. These receptors originate from a man between 65 and 80 years old who had recovered from COVID-19. Both conserved end residues are part of each CDR3. The D gene is left open where the match is weak. Clone size, where shown, is once, few, many, or a class for clones that have expanded.

V	J	D	length	size	DNA	CDR3
TRBV29-1	TRBJ2-7	NA	11	few	TGCAGCGCACTAGACTCCTACGAGCAGTACTTC	CSALDSYEQYF
TRBV5-1	TRBJ2-5	TRBD1	14	NA	TGCGCCAGCAGATCCGGGACAGGGGTAGAGACCCAGTACTTC	CASRSGTGVETQYF
TRBV27	TRBJ2-4	NA	17	NA	TGTGCCAGCACTCCTCACAGGGACGATAGAGCCAAAAACATTCAGTACTTC	CASTPHRDDRAKNIQYF
TRBV6-5	TRBJ1-3	NA	13	NA	TGTGCCAGCAACCAACAGGGTCAAAACACCATATATTTT	CASNQQGQNTIYF
TRBV5-1	TRBJ2-2	NA	17	NA	TGCGCCAGCAGCTTGGATACCCCACACACGAACACCGGGGAGCTGTTTTTT	CASSLDTPHTNTGELFF
TRBV3-1/TRBV3-2	TRBJ2-1	NA	16	NA	TGTGCCAGCAGCCCCGAGCGGGCGGAGCACTACAATGAGCAGTTCTTC	CASSPERAEHYNEQFF
TRBV23-1	TRBJ2-7	TRBD1	14	NA	TGCGCCCGTCATACCGGGACAGGCCTTTACGAGCAGTACTTC	CARHTGTGLYEQYF
TRBV18	TRBJ2-5	TRBD1	14	NA	TGTGCCAGCTCTTCGGACAGGGGAGGAGAGACCCAGTACTTC	CASSSDRGGETQYF
TRBV24-1	TRBJ2-5	NA	13	once	TGTGCCACCAGTGATTTAGCAGGAGAGACCCAGTACTTC	CATSDLAGETQYF
TRBV27	TRBJ2-7	TRBD2	15	NA	TGTGCCAGCAGTCCGGGACTAGCGGGAGCCTACGAGCAGTACTTC	CASSPGLAGAYEQYF
TRBV10-3	TRBJ2-7	TRBD1	12	NA	TGTGCCATCGGACAGGGAGGCTACGAGCAGTACTTC	CAIGQGGYEQYF
TRBV13	TRBJ1-2	TRBD1	16	NA	TGTGCCAGCAGCTTAGGCCGGAGGGACAGGGGGCCTGGCTACACCTTC	CASSLGRRDRGPGYTF
TRBV20-1	TRBJ2-1	NA	11	few	TGCAGTGCTAGAGAGACCGGGGAGCAGTTCTTC	CSARETGEQFF
TRBV3-1/TRBV3-2	TRBJ2-2	TRBD1	16	many	TGTGCCAGCAGGTGGACAGGGGGCGGTAGTCACGGGGAGCTGTTTTTT	CASRWTGGGSHGELFF
TRBV4-2	TRBJ1-2	TRBD1	15	few	TGTGCCAGCAGCACACGGACAGGGGGCGGCTATGGCTACACCTTC	CASSTRTGGGYGYTF
TRBV12-5	TRBJ2-1	TRBD2	11	few	TGTGCTAGCCGGGAGGGGGGTGAGCAGTTCTTC	CASREGGEQFF
TRBV7-9	TRBJ2-1	TRBD2	16	few	TGTGCCAGCAGCTCGAGCACTAGCGGGTCCACCATAGAGCAGTTCTTC	CASSSSTSGSTIEQFF
TRBV3-1/TRBV3-2	TRBJ1-2	NA	16	NA	TGTGCCAGCGCTGATTGGGGAGCAGGCGACAACTATGGCTACACCTTC	CASADWGAGDNYGYTF
TRBV9	TRBJ2-7	TRBD1	15	NA	TGTGCCAGCAGCGCCCAGACAGGGGCCGAGGGGGAGCAGTACTTC	CASSAQTGAEGEQYF
TRBV10-3	TRBJ1-1	NA	14	NA	TGTGCCATCAGAAACTCGGGGGGGAACACTGAAGCTTTCTTT	CAIRNSGGNTEAFF
TRBV5-3	TRBJ1-2	TRBD1	14	NA	TGTGCCAGAAGCCTAACGGACAGGAGGGGCCGGTTCACCTTC	CARSLTDRRGRFTF
TRBV7-9	TRBJ2-1	TRBD2	15	NA	TGTGCCAGCAGCAATTCCTGGCTAGCGGGAGGTGAGCAGTTCTTC	CASSNSWLAGGEQFF
TRBV18	TRBJ2-3	NA	17	NA	TGTGCCAGCTCACCAACCCTCATAGCGGAGGGAACAGATACGCAGTATTTT	CASSPTLIAEGTDTQYF
TRBV3-1/TRBV3-2	TRBJ1-1	TRBD1	15	NA	TGTGCCAGCAGCCCTGCCGGGACAGGGGGCACTGAAGCTTTCTTT	CASSPAGTGGTEAFF
TRBV9	TRBJ2-3	TRBD2	15	NA	TGTGCCAGCAGCCCCCAGTGGGGGGGGACCGATACGCAGTATTTT	CASSPQWGGTDTQYF
TRBV7-2	TRBJ2-7	TRBD2	15	NA	TGTGCCAGCAGCTCTGGACTAGCGGGCCGTCACGAGCAGTACTTC	CASSSGLAGRHEQYF
TRBV5-6	TRBJ1-2	TRBD1	12	NA	TGTGCCAGCAGCCCATGGGACAGCGGCTACACCTTC	CASSPWDSGYTF
TRBV9	TRBJ1-5	NA	14	NA	TGTGCCAGCAGCGTATCCCATTCCAATCAGCCCCAGCATTTT	CASSVSHSNQPQHF
TRBV18	TRBJ2-5	TRBD1	14	few	TGTGCCAGCTCACTGGGACAGGGGGCGAAGACCCAGTACTTC	CASSLGQGAKTQYF
TRBV19	TRBJ1-5	NA	15	NA	TGTGCCAGTATTGGGGCCGCTTATAGCAATCAGCCCCAGCATTTT	CASIGAAYSNQPQHF
TRBV4-1	TRBJ2-7	NA	15	NA	TGCGCCAGCAGCCAAGACACTAGTGGGCCCTACGAGCAGTACTTC	CASSQDTSGPYEQYF
TRBV20-1	TRBJ1-1	NA	11	NA	TGCAGTGCTAGAGCGGATCAGGGAGCTTTCTTT	CSARADQGAFF
TRBV9	TRBJ2-1	TRBD1	13	NA	TGTGCCAGCTCACAGGGGGCCTACAATGAGCAGTTCTTC	CASSQGAYNEQFF
TRBV4-1	TRBJ2-1	TRBD2	17	once	TGCGCCAGCAGCCGGGTGAGCGGGGGGGACTCCTACAATGAGCAGTTCTTC	CASSRVSGGDSYNEQFF
TRBV6-6	TRBJ2-5	NA	15	NA	TGTGCCAGCAGTTACCGACAGGGAGGTCAAGAGACCCAGTACTTC	CASSYRQGGQETQYF
TRBV4-1	TRBJ2-3	TRBD2	19	once	TGCGCCAGCAGCCTGCCCGGGACGGAGGCACTAGCGGGAGCAGATACGCAGTATTTT	CASSLPGTEALAGADTQYF
TRBV12-5	TRBJ2-1	TRBD1	15	NA	TGTGCTAGTGGCCCCCTCGGACAGGGCAGGTTTGAGCAGTTCTTC	CASGPLGQGRFEQFF
TRBV7-9	TRBJ2-1	TRBD2	17	NA	TGTGCCAGCAGCCCCCCGCCGGGCGGGAGCTCCTACAATGAGCAGTTCTTC	CASSPPPGGSSYNEQFF
TRBV18	TRBJ2-7	TRBD1	15	NA	TGTGCCAGCTCACCAACACCGGGACAGACCTACGAGCAGTACTTC	CASSPTPGQTYEQYF
TRBV4-2	TRBJ2-1	TRBD2	17	NA	TGTGCCAGCAGCCAAGATGAGTCAGCGGGAGCCTACAATGAGCAGTTCTTC	CASSQDESAGAYNEQFF
TRBV3-1/TRBV3-2	TRBJ2-7	NA	12	NA	TGTGCCAGCAGCCAAGTCGTCCACGAGCAGTACTTC	CASSQVVHEQYF
TRBV7-2	TRBJ2-7	TRBD1	14	few	TGTGCCAGCAGCTTAGGGACAGGGGCCCCCGAGCAGTACTTC	CASSLGTGAPEQYF
TRBV7-6	TRBJ2-1	TRBD2	18	NA	TGTGCCAGCAGCTCCGCCGCCTCTCTGGCGGGAGGGTACAATGAGCAGTTCTTC	CASSSAASLAGGYNEQFF
TRBV9	TRBJ2-7	TRBD1	16	many	TGTGCCAGCAGCCCCAAGGGGGACAGGGAAGCCTACGAGCAGTACTTC	CASSPKGDREAYEQYF
TRBV4-1	TRBJ2-1	TRBD2	14	NA	TGCGCCAGCAGCCGTCCGGCACGGGAGGGCCGAGAGTTCTTC	CASSRPAREGREFF
TRBV7-2	TRBJ2-3	TRBD2	18	NA	TGTGCCAGCAGCTCTTGGGGGGCTAGCGGGAGTATAACAGATACGCAGTATTTT	CASSSWGASGSITDTQYF
TRBV12-3/TRBV12-4	TRBJ2-3	NA	12	few	TGTGCCAGCGGGAGCTACACAGATACGCAGTATTTT	CASGSYTDTQYF
TRBV18	TRBJ2-1	NA	14	NA	TGTGCCAGCTCACCGGTCCGGGGGTACAGTGAGCAGTTCTTC	CASSPVRGYSEQFF
TRBV2	TRBJ2-1	TRBD2	12	NA	TGTGCCAGCAGTGAAGGAGCGGGAGAGCAGTTCTTC	CASSEGAGEQFF
TRBV20-1	TRBJ1-1	NA	11	NA	TGCAGTGCTCGTCGGGACACTGAAGCTTTCTTT	CSARRDTEAFF